These 19 T cell receptor beta chains came from one sample sequenced in a study of blood T cell repertoires in COVID-19. The repertoire was sequenced with immunoSEQ multiplex PCR; TCRdb's copy has only in-frame clones and lacks some. The sample consists of approximately 250,000 clones, 65% to 90% of them appearing once. The sample was PBMCs or T cells enriched from blood (not recorded which). These receptors were obtained from a woman between 50 and 59 years old with acute COVID-19.

The chain has TRBV4-2 and TRBJ1-4, with TRBD1 matching over 10 bases. The ends lost 0 bases at V and 4 bases at J; junction bases unmatched: 2. This CDR3 is built from 16 residues. Germline CDR1 is LGHNA and CDR2 is YNFKEQ. CDR3 protein: CASSQDGTGVNEKLFF. As DNA, the CDR3 is TGTGCCAGCAGCCAAGACGGGACAGGGGTTAATGAAAAACTGTTTTTT.

The V call is TRBV29-1, the J call TRBJ2-3, with D possibly TRBD2 on 6 matching bases. V gave up 5 bases and J gave up 4 bases, with 13 bases separating them. Germline V CDR1 and CDR2: SQVTM, ANQGSEA. This CDR3 comprises 13 residues. The CDR3: CSVLGGVPDTQYF. CDR3 coding DNA: TGCAGCGTTCTTGGCGGGGTCCCAGATACGCAGTATTTT.

The V call is TRBV5-4, the J call TRBJ1-1, with 8 bases identical to TRBD1. V was pared by 2 bases and J by 4 bases, with 4 bases of the junction left unmatched. Looked up from germline, CDR1 is SGHNT and CDR2 is YYREEE (reference sequence). The length of the CDR3 is 14 residues. The CDR3 DNA is TGTGCCAGCAGCTTCACAGGGGGGGGCACTGAAGCTTTCTTT. Protein: CASSFTGGGTEAFF.

The CDR3 reads CASTTGDSNTEAFF. The CDR3 nucleotides read TGCGCCAGCACGACAGGGGACTCGAACACTGAAGCTTTCTTT. The chain recombines TRBV4-1 with TRBJ1-1; TRBD1 agrees at 8 bases. The CDR3 contains 14 residues. The V segment lost 7 bases and the J segment 1 base; nucleotides outside the gene matches: 5. Per the germline V gene, CDR1 is MGHRA and CDR2 is YSYEKL.

The chain combines TRBV5-4 with TRBJ1-1; 7 positions agree with TRBD1. The trim removed 1 base at V and 4 bases at J, leaving 7 bases unmatched. This CDR3 contains 15 residues. The germline gives CDR1 SGHNT, CDR2 YYREEE (reference sequence). CDR3 residues: CASSLPGQRVTEAFF. CDR3 DNA: TGTGCCAGCAGCTTGCCGGGACAGCGGGTCACTGAAGCTTTCTTT.

The chain carries TRBV27 and TRBJ1-1; D gene unclear. The length of the CDR3 is 13 residues. V lost 2 bases and J lost 3, with 7 bases in between. In germline, CDR1 is MNHEY, CDR2 SMNVEV (reference sequence). CDR3 protein: CASSLEGHTEAFF. The CDR3 DNA is TGTGCCAGCAGTTTAGAGGGCCACACTGAAGCTTTCTTT.

V is TRBV7-2 and J is TRBJ1-2; D possibly corresponds to TRBD1 (5 bases). The germline CDR1 and CDR2 sequences are SGHTA and FQGNSA. Trimming pared 5 bases from V and 7 bases from J, leaving 14 bases between. The CDR3 extends over 13 amino acids. CDR3 loop: CASSRAGGGGYTF. In DNA, the CDR3 is TGTGCCAGCAGCCGGGCGGGCGGGGGTGGCTACACCTTC.

The chain combines TRBV21-1 with TRBJ2-7; TRBD2 is taken as the D call from the table, unchecked against the DNA. TRBV21-1 is flagged as a pseudogene. This CDR3 comprises 15 residues. The CDR3 region is CASSEGSYPHYEQYF. In DNA, the CDR3 is TGTGCCAGCAGTGAGGGATCGTACCCGCACTACGAGCAGTACTTC.

V is TRBV13 and J is TRBJ1-1, with 8 bases aligning to TRBD1. The CDR3 contains 16 residues. After removal of 1 base from V and 3 bases from J, the junction contained 7 bases not matched to a gene. Germline CDR1 is PRHDT and CDR2 is FYEKMQ (reference sequence). Written as DNA, the CDR3 is TGTGCCAGCAGCTTAGCAGGGGGCGGACTGGACACTGAAGCTTTCTTT. Protein sequence: CASSLAGGGLDTEAFF.

V usage is TRBV7-6 and J usage is TRBJ2-7; D perhaps matches TRBD2 (6 bases). Germline lookup yields CDR1 SGHVS and CDR2 FNYEAQ. Trimming cost V 2 bases and J 6 bases, with 20 bases left between them. This CDR3 has 16 residues. CDR3 nucleotides: TGTGCCAGCAGCTTAATCCTCGGGGGAGCAGCAGGCGAGCAGTACTTC. It is translated as CASSLILGGAAGEQYF.

The chain links TRBV7-8 to TRBJ1-2; the D is unclear. Between the trimmed V and J ends, which lost 3 bases and 10 bases, there was a span of 12 bases. The germline V gene encodes CDR1 SGHVS and CDR2 FQNEAQ. The CDR3 is 12 amino acids. The CDR3 nucleotides read TGTGCCAGCAGCTTGGGTTTTAGCGACTACACCTTC. Amino acid sequence: CASSLGFSDYTF.

This clone was detected once. CDR3 protein: CAISDKTGDYEQYF. CDR3 DNA sequence: TGTGCCATCAGTGATAAAACGGGAGACTACGAGCAGTACTTC. The chain links TRBV10-3 to TRBJ2-7; D perhaps matches TRBD2 (6 bases). Between the trimmed V and J ends, which lost 3 bases and 3 bases, there was a span of 12 bases. This CDR3 comprises 14 residues. Germline values: CDR1 ENHRY, CDR2 SYGVKD.

For the CDR3, the DNA is TGTGCCAGTAGTCGGCGGGGCCCCGAGGGACCGAATGAGCAGTTCTTC. This translates into CASSRRGPEGPNEQFF. The V and J genes are TRBV19 and TRBJ2-1; possibly TRBD2 for D (6 bases). V was cut by 5 bases and J by 7 bases, with 21 bases left in between. Germline values: CDR1 LNHDA, CDR2 SQIVND (reference sequence). The length of the CDR3 is 16 residues.

The rearrangement links TRBV5-1 to TRBJ1-1; 7 bases align to TRBD1. V dropped 4 bases and J dropped 3; count of bases not matched to a gene: 6. CDR3 length equals 14 residues. CDR1 and CDR2 (germline): SGHRS, YFSETQ. The CDR3 loop is CASSNGDRHTEAFF. CDR3 DNA sequence: TGCGCCAGCAGCAATGGGGACAGACACACTGAAGCTTTCTTT. The full variable domain, in which reference TRBV5-1 and TRBJ1-1 provide the parts outside the CDR3, is KAGVTQTPRYLIKTRGQQVTLSCSPISGHRSVSWYQQTPGQGLQFLFEYFSETQRNKGNFPGRFSGRQFSNSRSEMNVSTLELGDSALYLCASSNGDRHTEAFFGQGTRLTVV.

This clone has only one observation. The DNA of the CDR3 is TGTGCCAGCAGAGGACTAGCCTACGAGCAGTACTTC. Its translation: CASRGLAYEQYF. The chain uses TRBV2 and TRBJ2-7; 7 bases are shared with TRBD2. V was pared by 6 bases and J by 2 bases, with 1 base of the junction left unmatched. The CDR3 covers 12 residues. The germline gives CDR1 SNHLY, CDR2 FYNNEI.

This clone was seen once. This sequence joins TRBV19 and TRBJ2-5; TRBD1 agrees at 9 bases. V lost 5 bases to trimming and J lost 5 bases; unmatched junction nucleotides: 9. Looked up from germline, CDR1 is LNHDA and CDR2 is SQIVND (reference sequence). The CDR3 covers 15 residues. The chain's CDR3 is CASSFGTGRRETQYF. DNA of the CDR3: TGTGCCAGTAGTTTCGGGACAGGGAGGAGGGAGACCCAGTACTTC.

The chain employs TRBV4-2 and TRBJ1-2; tentatively, D is TRBD1 (6 bases). Looked up from germline, CDR1 is LGHNA and CDR2 is YNFKEQ. There are 15 residues in the CDR3. V shed 4 bases and J shed 3 bases, with 15 bases lying between them. CDR3 DNA: TGTGCCAGCAGCCTCAAGGGGGGGACCTACTATGGCTACACCTTC. As protein: CASSLKGGTYYGYTF.

The rearrangement uses TRBV30 and TRBJ1-2; tentative D call: TRBD1 (5 bases). This CDR3 is 14 amino acids long. Germline-derived CDR1 and CDR2 are GTSNPN and SVGIG (reference sequence). V lost 2 bases and J lost 0, with 10 bases in between. In DNA form, the CDR3 reads TGTGCCTGGAGTAACAGGAACTCTAACTATGGCTACACCTTC. It translates to CAWSNRNSNYGYTF.

The chain uses TRBV18 and TRBJ2-1; D might be TRBD2 (5 bases). In germline, CDR1 is KGHSH, CDR2 LQKENI. The CDR3 spans 15 residues. The V end was cut by 1 base, the J end by 4 bases, with 11 bases between. CDR3 protein: CASSPRQERYNEQFF. In DNA, the CDR3 is TGTGCCAGCTCACCACGCCAGGAGCGGTACAATGAGCAGTTCTTC.